This T cell receptor (beta chain) originates from a study of T cell repertoires in cytomegalovirus infection. Study-level information: Researchers turned to recently identified HLA-C-restricted CMV epitopes as well as well-studied HLA-B-restricted ones.

With 5 bases removed from V and 1 base from J, the gap between germline ends came to 20 bases. This CDR3 comprises 17 residues. CDR1 SEHNR and CDR2 FQNEAQ come from the germline V gene (reference sequence). TCRdb itself ran the reads through MiXCR, one entry per CDR3 protein. The sample holds about 89,000 distinct CDR3 sequences, around 28% seen once. This clonotype was seen a few times. Its target is unknown. The V call is TRBV7-9, the J call TRBJ2-5, with a weak D call TRBD2 (5 bases). This TCR came from a human donor in good health (CMV status not recorded). Some clones in this sample may be carry-over from other donors' samples. The sequencing here drew on CD8+ T cells from cultured PBMCs, taken from culture after CMV antigen stimulation. The CDR3 region has the DNA TGTGCCAGCAGCCCTGTGGGCCCCGTCGGGATCCAAGAGACCCAGTACTTC. This translates into CASSPVGPVGIQETQYF.